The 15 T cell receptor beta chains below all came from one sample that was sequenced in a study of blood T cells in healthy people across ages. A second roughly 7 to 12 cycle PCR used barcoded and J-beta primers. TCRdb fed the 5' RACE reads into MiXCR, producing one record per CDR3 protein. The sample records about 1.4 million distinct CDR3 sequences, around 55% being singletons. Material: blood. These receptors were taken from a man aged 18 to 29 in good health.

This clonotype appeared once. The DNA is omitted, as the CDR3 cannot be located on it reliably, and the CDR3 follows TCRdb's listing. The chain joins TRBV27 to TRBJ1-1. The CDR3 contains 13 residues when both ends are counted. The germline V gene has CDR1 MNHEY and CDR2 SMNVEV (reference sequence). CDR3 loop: CASSSSEGTLAFF.

The CDR3 region has the DNA TGTGCCACCAGTGATTTTGGAGGGGGTGTGAAATCCGGGGAGCTGTTTTTT. Translating gives CATSDFGGGVKSGELFF. The V call is TRBV24-1, the J call TRBJ2-2, with D possibly called TRBD1 or TRBD2 (6 bases each). V was shortened by 1 base and J by 6 bases, with 17 bases between the two germline ends. The length of the CDR3 is 17 residues. Germline CDR1 KGHDR, CDR2 SFDVKD.

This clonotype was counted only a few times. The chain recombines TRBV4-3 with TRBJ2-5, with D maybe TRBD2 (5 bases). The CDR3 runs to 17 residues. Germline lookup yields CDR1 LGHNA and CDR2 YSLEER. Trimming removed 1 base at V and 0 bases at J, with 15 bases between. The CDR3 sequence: CASSQVFASGDQETQYF. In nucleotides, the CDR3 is TGCGCCAGCAGCCAAGTATTCGCCAGCGGAGACCAAGAGACCCAGTACTTC.

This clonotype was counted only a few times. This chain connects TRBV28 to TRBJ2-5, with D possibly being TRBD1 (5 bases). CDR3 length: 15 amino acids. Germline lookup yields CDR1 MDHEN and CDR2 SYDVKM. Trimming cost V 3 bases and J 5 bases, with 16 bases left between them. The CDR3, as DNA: TGTGCCAGCAGTTTGATTAGTCAGGGTTCGGAGACCCAGTACTTC. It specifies CASSLISQGSETQYF. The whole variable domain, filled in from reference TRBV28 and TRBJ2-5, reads DVKVTQSSRYLVKRTGEKVFLECVQDMDHENMFWYRQDPGLGLRLIYFSYDVKMKEKGDIPEGYSVSREKKERFSLILESASTNQTSMYLCASSLISQGSETQYFGPGTRLLVL.

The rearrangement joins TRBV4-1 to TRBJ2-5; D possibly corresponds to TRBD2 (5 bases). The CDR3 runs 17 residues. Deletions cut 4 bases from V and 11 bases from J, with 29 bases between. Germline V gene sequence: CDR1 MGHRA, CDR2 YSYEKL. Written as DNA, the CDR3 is TGCGCCAGCAGCCCCCCAAGGAGGCCAAACATCCAAGATGGGCAGTACTTC. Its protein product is CASSPPRRPNIQDGQYF.

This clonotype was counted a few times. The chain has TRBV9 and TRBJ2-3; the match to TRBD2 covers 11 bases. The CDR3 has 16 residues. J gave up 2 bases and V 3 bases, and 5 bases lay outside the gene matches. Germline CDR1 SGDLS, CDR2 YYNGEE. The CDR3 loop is CASSGTLAGDTDTQYF. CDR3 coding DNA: TGTGCCAGCAGCGGAACACTAGCGGGAGACACAGATACGCAGTATTTT.

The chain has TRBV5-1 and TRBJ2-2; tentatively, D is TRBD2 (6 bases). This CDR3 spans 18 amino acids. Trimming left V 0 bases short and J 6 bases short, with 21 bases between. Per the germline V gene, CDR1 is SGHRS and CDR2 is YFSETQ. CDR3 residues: CASSLGRWRGNKSGELFF. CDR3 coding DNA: TGCGCCAGCAGCTTGGGGAGATGGCGGGGCAACAAGTCCGGGGAGCTGTTTTTT.

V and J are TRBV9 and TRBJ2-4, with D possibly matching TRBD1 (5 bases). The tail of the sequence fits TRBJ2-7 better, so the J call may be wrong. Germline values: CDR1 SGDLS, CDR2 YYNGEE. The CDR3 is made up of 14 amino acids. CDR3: CASSVAWGNYEQYF. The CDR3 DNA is TGTGCCAGCAGCGTAGCCTGGGGCAACTACGAGCAGTACTTC.

The CDR3 protein is CASTRGTTDTQYF. CDR3 coding DNA: TGTGCCAGTACCAGGGGGACCACAGATACGCAGTATTTT. The chain uses TRBV6-6 and TRBJ2-3; 7 bases agree with TRBD1. The CDR3 is 13 residues long. Germline CDR1 reads MNHNY; CDR2 reads SVGAGI (reference sequence). V was pared by 9 bases and J by 2 bases, with 5 bases of the junction left unmatched.

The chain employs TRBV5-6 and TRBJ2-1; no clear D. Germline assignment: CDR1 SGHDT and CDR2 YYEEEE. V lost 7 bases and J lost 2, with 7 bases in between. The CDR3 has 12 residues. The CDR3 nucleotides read TGTGCCAGCTCCGAGACCTACAATGAGCAGTTCTTC. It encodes CASSETYNEQFF.

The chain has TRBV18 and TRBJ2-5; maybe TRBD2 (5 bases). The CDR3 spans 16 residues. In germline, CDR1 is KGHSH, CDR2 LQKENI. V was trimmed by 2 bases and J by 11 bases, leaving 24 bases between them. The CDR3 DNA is TGTGCCAGCTCACCAGGACCTGGACTGCAACCCGATGAGCAGTACTTC. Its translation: CASSPGPGLQPDEQYF.

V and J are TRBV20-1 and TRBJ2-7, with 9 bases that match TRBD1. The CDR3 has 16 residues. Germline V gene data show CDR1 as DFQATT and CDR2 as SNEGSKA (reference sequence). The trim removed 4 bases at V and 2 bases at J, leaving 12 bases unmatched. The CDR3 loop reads CSATPLGTGRTYEQYF. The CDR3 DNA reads TGCAGTGCTACACCCCTCGGGACAGGGCGAACCTACGAGCAGTACTTC.

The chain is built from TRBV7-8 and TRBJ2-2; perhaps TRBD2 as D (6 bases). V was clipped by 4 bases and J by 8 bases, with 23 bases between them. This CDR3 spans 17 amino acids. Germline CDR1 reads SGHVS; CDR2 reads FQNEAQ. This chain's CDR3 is CASSSHGGVGRSGELFF. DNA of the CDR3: TGTGCCAGCAGCTCACACGGGGGTGTGGGGCGTTCGGGGGAGCTGTTTTTT.

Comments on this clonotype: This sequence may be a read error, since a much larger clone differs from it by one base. CDR3 sequence reads: CSAIVDRAYNEQFF. The DNA for the CDR3 is TGCAGTGCTATAGTTGACAGGGCTTACAATGAGCAGTTCTTC. The chain has TRBV20-1 and TRBJ2-1; TRBD1 aligns across 7 bases. CDR1 is DFQATT and CDR2 is SNEGSKA in the germline V gene (reference sequence). CDR3 length equals 14 residues. Trimming cost V 4 bases and J 4 bases; bases outside gene matches: 7.

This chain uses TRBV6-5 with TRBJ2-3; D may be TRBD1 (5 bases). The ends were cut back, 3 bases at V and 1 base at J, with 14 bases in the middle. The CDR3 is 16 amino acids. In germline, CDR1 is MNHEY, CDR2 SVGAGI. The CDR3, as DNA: TGTGCCAGCAGTTATATCGTGGGGCGGCGCACAGATACGCAGTATTTT. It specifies CASSYIVGRRTDTQYF.